One sample yielded the 20 T cell receptor beta chains listed below, sequenced in a study of response to subunit inactivated influenza vaccine. From the RT-PCR reads, TCRdb called clonotypes with MiXCR, one entry per CDR3 protein. The sample consists of about 190,000 distinct CDR3 sequences, over 13% of them appearing once. The sequenced sample was CD8+ T cells sorted from PBMCs, obtained more than 4 days after vaccination. The receptors were sampled from a middle-aged man who received an inactivated influenza vaccine.

This clonotype was seen only a few times. The genes are TRBV6-2 or TRBV6-3 and TRBJ1-5; 8 bases map to TRBD1. Germline values: CDR1 MNHEY, CDR2 SVGEGT. This CDR3 region has 16 residues. Trimming removed 6 bases from V and 0 bases from J; junction bases left unmatched: 7. As DNA, the CDR3 is TGTGCCAGCAGCCGGGGACAGGCCCTTAGCAATCAGCCCCAGCATTTT. Protein: CASSRGQALSNQPQHF.

The CDR3 reads CASSQEQKYNEQFF. The CDR3 bases are TGCGCCAGCAGCCAAGAACAGAAATACAATGAGCAGTTCTTC. The chain combines TRBV4-1 with TRBJ2-1; the D is unclear. Germline CDR1 MGHRA, CDR2 YSYEKL. V lost 0 bases, J lost 4 bases, and 7 bases lay in between. The CDR3 runs to 14 residues.

At least ten counts were recorded for this clonotype. V gene TRBV7-2 combines with J gene TRBJ2-1; 8 positions match TRBD2. The CDR3 is made up of 16 amino acids. Germline V lookup: CDR1 SGHTA, CDR2 FQGNSA. After removal of 1 base from V and 0 bases from J, the junction contained 2 bases not matched to a gene. CDR3 in DNA: TGTGCCAGCAGCTTAGGAGGGACTAGCTCCTACAATGAGCAGTTCTTC. As protein: CASSLGGTSSYNEQFF. The full variable domain, completed using reference TRBV7-2 and TRBJ2-1, is GAGVSQSPSNKVTEKGKDVELRCDPISGHTALYWYRQSLGQGLEFLIYFQGNSAPDKSGLPSDRFSAERTGGSVSTLTIQRTQQEDSAVYLCASSLGGTSSYNEQFFGPGTRLTVL.

This clonotype has a count of ten or more. The CDR3 region has the DNA TGCAGCGTTGAAGTCAGCGGGAGGGCCCCAGATACGCAGTATTTT. Translating it yields CSVEVSGRAPDTQYF. This sequence joins TRBV29-1 and TRBJ2-3, with TRBD2 matching over 10 bases. Germline CDR1 and CDR2: SQVTM and ANQGSEA. V lost 1 base and J lost 4; bases outside the gene matches: 5. The CDR3 has 15 amino acids.

The chain is built from TRBV20-1 and TRBJ2-7; 8 bases are shared with TRBD2. V dropped 4 bases and J dropped 0; count of bases not matched to a gene: 11. Germline V gives CDR1 DFQATT, CDR2 SNEGSKA (reference sequence). This CDR3 has 16 residues. The CDR3 nucleotides are TGCAGTGCTAATTTCGCGGGGGGCACAAGCTCCTACGAGCAGTACTTC. Residues: CSANFAGGTSSYEQYF.

This chain uses TRBV24-1 with TRBJ1-2, with 9 bases identical to TRBD1. From germline, CDR1 is KGHDR and CDR2 SFDVKD. The CDR3 loop spans 16 amino acids. V was clipped by 2 bases and J by 2 bases; unmatched bases: 5. CDR3 protein: CATSDSTDRGNYGYTF. The CDR3 nucleotides are TGTGCCACCAGTGATTCTACGGACAGGGGAAACTATGGCTACACCTTC.

The chain carries TRBV3-1 and TRBJ2-2; 7 bases are a match to TRBD1. Germline V gene data show CDR1 as LGHDT and CDR2 as YNNKEL (reference sequence). The CDR3 is 17 amino acids. With 3 bases clipped from V and 0 bases from J, the junction kept 7 bases outside the gene matches. The CDR3 sequence: CASSHGPGTANTGELFF. The CDR3 region has the DNA TGTGCCAGCAGCCACGGCCCTGGGACAGCGAACACCGGGGAGCTGTTTTTT. The full variable domain, its missing parts supplied by reference TRBV3-1 and TRBJ2-2, is DTAVSQTPKYLVTQMGNDKSIKCEQNLGHDTMYWYKQDSKKFLKIMFSYNNKELIINETVPNRFSPKSPDKAHLNLHINSLELGDSAVYFCASSHGPGTANTGELFFGEGSRLTVL.

This clonotype has only a few counts. The chain employs TRBV5-1 and TRBJ2-1; 10 bases agree with TRBD1. The junction had 2 bases not matched to a gene; V was cut back by 0 bases and J by 5 bases. The CDR3 contains 15 residues. In germline, CDR1 is SGHRS, CDR2 YFSETQ. The CDR3 sequence: CASSLVGTGDNEQFF. The CDR3 nucleotides are TGCGCCAGCAGCTTGGTTGGGACAGGGGACAATGAGCAGTTCTTC.

CDR3 DNA sequence: TGTGCCAGCCTAGGACTAGCGGCTTCCGATACGCAGTATTTT. Its protein is CASLGLAASDTQYF. The chain recombines TRBV6-1 with TRBJ2-3; TRBD2 agrees at 10 bases. The V and J ends lost 8 bases and 6 bases, in that order; junction bases with no gene match: 8. The CDR3 covers 14 residues. Germline V gene sequence: CDR1 MNHNS, CDR2 SASEGT.

This clonotype was seen a handful of times. The rearrangement uses TRBV2 and TRBJ1-1, with 7 bases aligning to TRBD1. This CDR3 spans 13 amino acids. V lost 8 bases to trimming and J lost 3 bases; unmatched junction nucleotides: 6. Germline CDR1 and CDR2: SNHLY and FYNNEI. DNA for the CDR3: TGTGCCAGCGGGGACAGTTGGTACACTGAAGCTTTCTTT. Translating it yields CASGDSWYTEAFF.

This chain joins TRBV7-6 and TRBJ1-3; maybe TRBD1 (6 bases). CDR3 length equals 15 residues. Germline CDR1 SGHVS, CDR2 FNYEAQ. Trimming stripped 5 bases from V and 0 bases from J, with 11 bases between. CDR3 DNA sequence: TGTGCCAGCAGCCCAGGGGAGGGCTCTGGAAACACCATATATTTT. Protein product: CASSPGEGSGNTIYF. Full variable domain (remainder filled in from reference TRBV7-6 and TRBJ1-3): GAGVSQSPRYKVTKRGQDVALRCDPISGHVSLYWYRQALGQGPEFLTYFNYEAQQDKSGLPNDRFSAERPEGSISTLTIQRTEQRDSAMYRCASSPGEGSGNTIYFGEGSWLTVV.

This clonotype was detected many times. This chain joins TRBV7-9 and TRBJ1-2, with D maybe TRBD1 (5 bases). V dropped 4 bases and J dropped 2 bases, with 17 bases sitting between them. The CDR3 runs to 16 residues. Per the germline V gene, CDR1 is SEHNR and CDR2 is FQNEAQ (reference sequence). CDR3 DNA sequence: TGTGCCAGCAGCTCCCTTGGGTGGACACCGAACTATGGCTACACCTTC. Amino acids: CASSSLGWTPNYGYTF.

This clonotype was counted ten times or more. A junction end diverges from the germline sequence, so it may reflect a read error. This chain joins TRBV6-2 or TRBV6-3 and TRBJ2-7; D gene uncertain. The CDR3 extends over 12 amino acids. The V gene's germline CDR1 is MNHEY and CDR2 SVGEGT. CDR3 in amino acids: CAISPSAYEQYF. The CDR3 nucleotides are TGTGCCATCAGTCCCAGCGCGTACGAGCAGTACTTC.

The V and J genes are TRBV6-5 and TRBJ2-1; D gene ambiguous. Germline CDR1 is MNHEY and CDR2 is SVGAGI. With 2 bases removed from V and 8 bases from J, the gap between germline ends came to 7 bases. CDR3 length equals 12 residues. The CDR3 protein is CASSYMGDEQFF. DNA for the CDR3: TGTGCCAGCAGTTACATGGGTGATGAGCAGTTCTTC.

This clonotype was counted a few times. The chain has TRBV7-9 and TRBJ2-2; TRBD2 agrees at 8 bases. The ends lost 5 bases at V and 5 bases at J; junction bases unmatched: 10. Germline V gene sequence: CDR1 SEHNR, CDR2 FQNEAQ (reference sequence). This CDR3 region has 16 residues. The CDR3 here is CASSPQSGRGTGELFF. The CDR3 DNA sequence: TGTGCCAGCAGCCCCCAGAGCGGGAGAGGGACCGGGGAGCTGTTTTTT. Full variable domain (outside the CDR3, taken from reference TRBV7-9 and TRBJ2-2): DTGVSQNPRHKITKRGQNVTFRCDPISEHNRLYWYRQTLGQGPEFLTYFQNEAQLEKSRLLSDRFSAERPKGSFSTLEIQRTEQGDSAMYLCASSPQSGRGTGELFFGEGSRLTVL.

This clonotype was detected only a few times. The chain links TRBV11-2 to TRBJ2-1; D may be TRBD2 (6 bases). Deletions cut 5 bases from V and 0 bases from J, with 20 bases between. The germline V gene encodes CDR1 SGHAT and CDR2 FQNNGV. There are 18 residues in the CDR3. The CDR3 coding sequence is TGTGCCAGCAGCAGACCAGAGCGGGTTGTGGCCTCCTACAATGAGCAGTTCTTC. Translation gives CASSRPERVVASYNEQFF. Variable domain in full (rest from reference TRBV11-2 and TRBJ2-1): EAGVAQSPRYKIIEKRQSVAFWCNPISGHATLYWYQQILGQGPKLLIQFQNNGVVDDSQLPKDRFSAERLKGVDSTLKIQPAKLEDSAVYLCASSRPERVVASYNEQFFGPGTRLTVL.

This clonotype was seen only a few times. The rearrangement uses TRBV4-3 and TRBJ2-3, with D unresolved. The CDR3 consists of 16 residues. The V end lost 0 bases, the J end lost 2 bases, and 12 bases lay between the germline ends. Germline V CDR1 and CDR2: LGHNA, YSLEER. Here the CDR3 reads CASSQEAWEYTDTQYF. In nucleotides, the CDR3 is TGCGCCAGCAGCCAAGAGGCTTGGGAATACACAGATACGCAGTATTTT.

The chain has TRBV7-2 and TRBJ2-1; TRBD2 agrees at 11 bases. Germline V CDR1 and CDR2: SGHTA, FQGNSA. Trimming took 5 bases from V and 4 from J; bases not matched to a gene: 7. The CDR3 is 16 amino acids. The CDR3 DNA follows: TGTGCCAGCAGCCCGACGGGACTAGCGGTGTACAATGAGCAGTTCTTC. Residues: CASSPTGLAVYNEQFF.

This clonotype was counted between two and nine times. The chain has TRBV7-9 and TRBJ2-7; TRBD2 is a possible D gene (5 bases). The germline V gene encodes CDR1 SEHNR and CDR2 FQNEAQ (reference sequence). There are 15 residues in the CDR3. V lost 4 bases to trimming and J lost 2 bases, with 15 bases between them. Here the CDR3 reads CASSSTVRGTYEQYF. CDR3 DNA sequence: TGTGCCAGCAGCTCGACCGTTCGGGGTACCTACGAGCAGTACTTC.

A few counts support this clonotype. The V call is TRBV28, the J call TRBJ2-5, with D uncertain. The CDR3 is made up of 12 amino acids. Germline V gene data show CDR1 as MDHEN and CDR2 as SYDVKM. Trimming left V 7 bases short and J 5 bases short, with 11 bases between. The CDR3 coding sequence is TGTGCCAGCAATGACATAAGGGAGACCCAGTACTTC. This codes for CASNDIRETQYF.